The 3 T cell receptor beta chains below all came from one sample that was sequenced in a study of neurological immune-mediated disorders. TCRdb processed the 5' RACE reads anew with MiXCR; each CDR3 protein has one entry. The data hold around 70,000 distinct CDR3 sequences, with approximately 3.4% observed a single time. Source material: PBMCs. Source of these receptors: a woman in her forties or fifties with multiple sclerosis.

This clonotype was observed at least ten times. The CDR3, as DNA: TGTGCCAGCAGCTTGGTAGGGGGAGATACGCAGTATTTT. It specifies CASSLVGGDTQYF. V gene TRBV5-4 combines with J gene TRBJ2-3; perhaps TRBD1 as D (6 bases). The CDR3 extends over 13 amino acids. Between the trimmed V and J ends, which lost 0 bases and 5 bases, there was a span of 7 bases. Germline lookup yields CDR1 SGHNT and CDR2 YYREEE (reference sequence).

This clonotype was seen ten or more times. The chain couples TRBV7-2 to TRBJ2-3; perhaps TRBD2 as D (7 bases). Trimming took 2 bases from V and 1 from J, leaving 13 bases between them. The CDR3 contains 16 residues. The germline gives CDR1 SGHTA, CDR2 FQGNSA. CDR3 protein: CASSLHFGGRTDTQYF. For the CDR3, the DNA is TGTGCCAGCAGCTTACATTTCGGGGGGCGCACAGATACGCAGTATTTT.

This clonotype was picked up many times. V and J are TRBV25-1 and TRBJ1-5, with D unresolved. This CDR3 is 13 amino acids long. V was trimmed by 1 base and J by 8 bases, leaving 9 bases between them. Germline lookup yields CDR1 MGHDK and CDR2 SYGVNS. This CDR3 reads CASSELGIEPQHF. Written as DNA, the CDR3 is TGTGCCAGCAGTGAATTGGGGATCGAGCCCCAGCATTTT.